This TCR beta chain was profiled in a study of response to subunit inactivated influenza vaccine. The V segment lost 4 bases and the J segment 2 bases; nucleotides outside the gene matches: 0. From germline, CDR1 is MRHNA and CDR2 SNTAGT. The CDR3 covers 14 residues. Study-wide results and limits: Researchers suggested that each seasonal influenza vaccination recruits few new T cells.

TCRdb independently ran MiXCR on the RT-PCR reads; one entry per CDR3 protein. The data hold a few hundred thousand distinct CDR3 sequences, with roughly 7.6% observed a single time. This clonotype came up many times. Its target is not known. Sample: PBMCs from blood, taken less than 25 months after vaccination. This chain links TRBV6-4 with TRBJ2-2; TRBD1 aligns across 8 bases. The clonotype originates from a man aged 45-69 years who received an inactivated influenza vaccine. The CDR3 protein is CASSAGGNTGELFF. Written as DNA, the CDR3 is TGTGCCAGCAGTGCAGGGGGCAACACCGGGGAGCTGTTTTTT.